This T cell receptor (beta chain) was identified in a study of T cell responses to AZD1222 COVID-19 vaccine. Study findings and constraints: Spike-spanning, vaccine-associated CD4 TCRs were dominant at 160-218 and 743-854. Spike-specific TCR breadth rose after two AZD1222 doses, and depth rose as well.

The CDR3 loop spans 13 amino acids. Germline V gene lookup returns CDR1 WNHNN and CDR2 SYGVQD (reference sequence). Comment on this clone: The antigen remains unidentified. Sequence at one end of the junction differs from germline and may be a read error.

Generated by immunoSEQ multiplex PCR, the TCRdb table keeps only in-frame clones and is missing some. Of nearly 110,000 clones listed, around 90% were seen once; the top ten hold roughly 5.1%. The TCR was taken from an adult in good health. The rearrangement uses TRBV10-1 and TRBJ2-7; no clear D. Here the sequenced sample was peripheral blood, taken on day 0 of AZD1222 vaccination. CDR3 protein: CASSQSGFYEQYF. CDR3 DNA sequence: TGCGCCAGCAGTCAGTCGGGTTTCTACGAGCAGTACTTC.